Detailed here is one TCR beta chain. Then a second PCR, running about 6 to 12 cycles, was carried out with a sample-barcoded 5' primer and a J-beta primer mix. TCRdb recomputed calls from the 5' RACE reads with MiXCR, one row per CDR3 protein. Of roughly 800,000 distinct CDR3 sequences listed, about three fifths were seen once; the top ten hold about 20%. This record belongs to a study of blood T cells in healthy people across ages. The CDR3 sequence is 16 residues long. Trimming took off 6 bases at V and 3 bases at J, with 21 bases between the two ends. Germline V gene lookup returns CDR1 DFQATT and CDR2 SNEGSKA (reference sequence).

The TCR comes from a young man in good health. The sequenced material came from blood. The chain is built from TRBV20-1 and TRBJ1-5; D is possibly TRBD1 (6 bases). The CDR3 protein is CSAFSGGGINNQPQHF. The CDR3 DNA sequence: TGCAGTGCCTTCTCCGGGGGCGGAATCAACAATCAGCCCCAGCATTTT.